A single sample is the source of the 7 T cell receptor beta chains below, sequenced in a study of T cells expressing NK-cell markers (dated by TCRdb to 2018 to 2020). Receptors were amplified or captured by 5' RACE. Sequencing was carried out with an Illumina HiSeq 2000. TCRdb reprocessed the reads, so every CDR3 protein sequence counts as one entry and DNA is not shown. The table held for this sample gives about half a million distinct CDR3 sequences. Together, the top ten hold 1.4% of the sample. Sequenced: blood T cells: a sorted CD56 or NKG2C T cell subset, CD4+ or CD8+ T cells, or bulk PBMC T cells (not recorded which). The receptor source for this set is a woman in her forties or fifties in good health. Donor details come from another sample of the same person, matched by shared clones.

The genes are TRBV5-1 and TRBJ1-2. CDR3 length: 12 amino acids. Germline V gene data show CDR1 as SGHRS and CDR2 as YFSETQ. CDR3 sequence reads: CASSLLAGEDTF.

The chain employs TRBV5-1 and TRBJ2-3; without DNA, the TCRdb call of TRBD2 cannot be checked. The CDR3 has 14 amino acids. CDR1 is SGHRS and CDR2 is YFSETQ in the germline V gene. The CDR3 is CASGWRERRDTQYF.

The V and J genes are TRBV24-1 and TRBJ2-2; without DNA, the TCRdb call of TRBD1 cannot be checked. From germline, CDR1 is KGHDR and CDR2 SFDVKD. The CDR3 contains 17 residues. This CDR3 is CATSDLSGSGGTGELFF.

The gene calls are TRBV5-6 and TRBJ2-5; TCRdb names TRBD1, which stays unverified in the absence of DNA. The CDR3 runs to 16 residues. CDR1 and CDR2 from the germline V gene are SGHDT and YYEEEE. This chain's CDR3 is CASSSATQGGQETQYF.

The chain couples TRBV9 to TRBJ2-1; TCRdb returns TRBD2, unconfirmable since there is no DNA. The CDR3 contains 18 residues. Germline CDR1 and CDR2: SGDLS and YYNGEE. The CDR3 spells CASSVELAGGKTYNEQFF.

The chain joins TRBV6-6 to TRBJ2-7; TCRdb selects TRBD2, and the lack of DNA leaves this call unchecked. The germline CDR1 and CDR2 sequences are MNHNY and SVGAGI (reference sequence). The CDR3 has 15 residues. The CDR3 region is CASSGGLAGGYEQYF.

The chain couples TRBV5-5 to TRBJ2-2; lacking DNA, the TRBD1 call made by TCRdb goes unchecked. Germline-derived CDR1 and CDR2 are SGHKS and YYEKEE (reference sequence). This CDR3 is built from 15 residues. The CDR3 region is CASSFDRARGGELFF.